This T cell receptor beta chain was documented in a study of cytomegalovirus exposure and HLA in healthy donors. Germline lookup yields CDR1 SNHLY and CDR2 FYNNEI. CDR3 length: 14 amino acids. V gave up 4 bases and J gave up 6 bases, with 12 bases separating them. This clone was seen only once. Antigen unknown. Study observations and caveats: Most TCR sequences showed up rarely, but some public TCRs showed up in many donors.

Profiled with immunoSEQ multiplex PCR; TCRdb holds only in-frame clones, not every one. Here the sample spans about 130,000 clones, around nine tenths being singletons. The TCR was taken from a woman between 18 and 29 years old in good health and CMV-seronegative. Sequenced material: PBMCs. This sequence joins TRBV2 and TRBJ1-4; D call uncertain. CDR3 residues: CASSAGELDEKLFF. CDR3 nucleotide sequence: TGTGCCAGCAGTGCCGGGGAATTGGATGAAAAACTGTTTTTT.